This T cell receptor (beta chain) originates from a study of post-analysis software for immune sequencing data. The V gene's germline CDR1 is DFQATT and CDR2 SNEGSKA (reference sequence). J gave up 0 bases and V 4 bases, and 7 bases lay outside the gene matches. The CDR3 is 15 amino acids. This clonotype was counted only a few times. Its antigen is undetermined. Notes on the study in general: Controls showed significantly higher normalized Chao1 diversity than did multiple sclerosis patients. With TRBV5-6, TRBV5-1 and TRBV20-1 included, about five TRBV segments were more frequent in patients than in controls.

Carried by the TCR beta cDNA libraries were unique molecular identifiers. Some 500,000 cDNA molecules were obtained per 1 to 10 million input T cells. TCRdb ran MiXCR on the PCR reads and lists one entry per CDR3 protein. This sample has about 400,000 distinct CDR3 sequences; about a third occur once, and the top ten carry around 15%. The clonotype originates from a girl aged 10-17 years with multiple sclerosis. The chain combines TRBV20-1 with TRBJ1-2; 8 positions agree with TRBD1. The specimen sequenced was blood. The CDR3 DNA reads TGCAGTGCTACAACCCGACAGGGGTCTAACTATGGCTACACCTTC. It specifies CSATTRQGSNYGYTF.